This TCR beta chain was observed in a study of blood T cell repertoires in COVID-19. Across the study: Samples came from the United States, Italy and Spain, spanning acute and convalescent COVID-19. Nucleic acid was either cDNA or gDNA, and it came from T cells, B-cell-depleted T cells, or PBMCs.

The V gene lost 2 bases and the J gene lost 4 bases, with 8 bases spanning the gap. Germline V gene data show CDR1 as MNHEY and CDR2 as SVGAGI. The CDR3 consists of 14 residues. A few counts support this clone. Per the original methods: Amplification of reference gene primers was used by the study to estimate nucleated cell counts. Sequencing was performed with immunoSEQ multiplex PCR; in TCRdb, only in-frame clones are kept and a portion is missing. That table supplies the V and J calls and clone size; D and trimming were determined from the DNA. The sample shows over 50,000 clones, about 90% of them seen only once.

The TCR sequence derives from a man in his forties or fifties with active COVID-19. This sequence joins TRBV6-5 and TRBJ2-2, with D hard to call. Input material: peripheral blood. The CDR3 DNA reads TGTGCCAGCAGTTACCTCTCGGGCACCGGGGAGCTGTTTTTT. Its translation is CASSYLSGTGELFF.